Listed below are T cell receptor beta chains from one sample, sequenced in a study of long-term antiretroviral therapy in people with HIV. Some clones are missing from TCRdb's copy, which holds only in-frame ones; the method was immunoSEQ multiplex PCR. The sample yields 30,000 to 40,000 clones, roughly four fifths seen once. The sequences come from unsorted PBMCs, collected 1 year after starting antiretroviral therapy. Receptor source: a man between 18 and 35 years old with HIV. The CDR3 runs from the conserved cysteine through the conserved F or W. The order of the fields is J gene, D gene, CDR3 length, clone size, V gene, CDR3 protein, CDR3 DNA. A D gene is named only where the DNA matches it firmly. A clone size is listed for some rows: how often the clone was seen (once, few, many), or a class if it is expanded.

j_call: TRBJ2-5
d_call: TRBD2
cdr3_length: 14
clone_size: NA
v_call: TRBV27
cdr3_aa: CASSLTSAQETQYF
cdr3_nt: TGTGCCAGCAGTCTCACTAGCGCACAAGAGACCCAGTACTTC

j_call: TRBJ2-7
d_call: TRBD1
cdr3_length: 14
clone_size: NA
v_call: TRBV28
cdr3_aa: CASSPGTGSYEQYF
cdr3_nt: TGTGCCAGCAGCCCCGGGACAGGGAGCTACGAGCAGTACTTC

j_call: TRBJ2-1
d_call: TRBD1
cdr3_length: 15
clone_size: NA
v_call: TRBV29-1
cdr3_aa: CSAGTARPGYNEQFF
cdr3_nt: TGCAGCGCTGGGACAGCCCGCCCCGGGTACAATGAGCAGTTCTTC

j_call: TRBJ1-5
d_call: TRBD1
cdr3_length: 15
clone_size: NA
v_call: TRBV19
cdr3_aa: CASSMGTGGDQPQHF
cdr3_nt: TGTGCCAGTAGTATGGGCACAGGGGGCGATCAGCCCCAGCATTTT

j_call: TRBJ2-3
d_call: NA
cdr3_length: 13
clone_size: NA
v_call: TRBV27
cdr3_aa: CASKGLSTDTQYF
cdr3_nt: TGTGCCAGCAAGGGGCTTAGCACAGATACGCAGTATTTT

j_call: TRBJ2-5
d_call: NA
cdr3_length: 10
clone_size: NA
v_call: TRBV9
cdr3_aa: CASSGETQYF
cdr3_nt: TGTGCCAGCAGTGGTGAGACCCAGTACTTC

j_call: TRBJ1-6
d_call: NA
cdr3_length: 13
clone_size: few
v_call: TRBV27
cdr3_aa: CASSPLGPSPLHF
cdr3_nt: TGTGCCAGCAGTCCACTTGGGCCCTCACCCCTCCACTTT

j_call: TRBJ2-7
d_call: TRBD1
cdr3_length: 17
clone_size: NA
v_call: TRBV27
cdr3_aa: CASSIRQGSPKTYEQYF
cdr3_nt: TGTGCCAGCAGTATTAGACAGGGGTCCCCGAAAACCTACGAGCAGTACTTC

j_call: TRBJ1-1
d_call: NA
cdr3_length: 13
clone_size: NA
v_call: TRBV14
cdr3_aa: CASSPPGDTEAFF
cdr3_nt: TGTGCCAGCAGCCCCCCGGGGGACACTGAAGCTTTCTTT

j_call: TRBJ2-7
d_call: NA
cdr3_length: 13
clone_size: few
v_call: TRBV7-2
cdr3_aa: CASSSGLTYEQYF
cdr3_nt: TGTGCCAGCAGCTCGGGACTGACCTACGAGCAGTACTTC

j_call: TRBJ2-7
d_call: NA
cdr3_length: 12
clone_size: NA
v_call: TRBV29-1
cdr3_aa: CSVIDRSYEQYF
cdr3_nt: TGCAGCGTTATAGACAGATCCTACGAGCAGTACTTC

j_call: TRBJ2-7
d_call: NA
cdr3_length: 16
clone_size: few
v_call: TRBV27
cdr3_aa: CASSSLWDTFSYEQYF
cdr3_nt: TGTGCCAGCAGTTCTCTCTGGGACACTTTCTCCTACGAGCAGTACTTC

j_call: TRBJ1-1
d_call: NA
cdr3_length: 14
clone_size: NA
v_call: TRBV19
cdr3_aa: CASTVGWGSTEAFF
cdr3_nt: TGTGCCAGTACCGTGGGGTGGGGAAGCACTGAAGCTTTCTTT

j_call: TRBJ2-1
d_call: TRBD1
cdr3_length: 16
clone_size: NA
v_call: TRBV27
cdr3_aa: CASRGIGRGPYNEQFF
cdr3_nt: TGTGCCAGCAGAGGAATTGGCAGGGGGCCCTACAATGAGCAGTTCTTC

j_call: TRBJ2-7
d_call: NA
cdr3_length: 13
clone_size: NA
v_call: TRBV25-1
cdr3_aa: CASSAGDSYEQYF
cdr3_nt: TGTGCCAGCAGTGCAGGGGACTCCTACGAGCAGTACTTC

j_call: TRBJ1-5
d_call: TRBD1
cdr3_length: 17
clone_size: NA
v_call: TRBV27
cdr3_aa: CASSLGTGGRVNQPQHF
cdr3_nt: TGTGCCAGCAGTTTAGGGACAGGGGGTAGAGTCAATCAGCCCCAGCATTTT

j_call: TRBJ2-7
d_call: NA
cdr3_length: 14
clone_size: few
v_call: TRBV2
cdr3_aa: CASRTGQGAGEQYF
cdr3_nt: TGTGCCAGCAGAACAGGACAGGGAGCGGGGGAGCAGTACTTC

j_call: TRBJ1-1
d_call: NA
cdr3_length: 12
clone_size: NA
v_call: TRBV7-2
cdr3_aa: CASSLVGSEAFF
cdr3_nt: TGTGCCAGCAGCTTAGTGGGGTCCGAAGCTTTCTTT

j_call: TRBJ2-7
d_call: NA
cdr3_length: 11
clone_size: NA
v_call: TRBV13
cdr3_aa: CASSSGGEQYF
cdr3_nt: TGTGCCAGCAGCTCTGGTGGGGAGCAGTACTTC

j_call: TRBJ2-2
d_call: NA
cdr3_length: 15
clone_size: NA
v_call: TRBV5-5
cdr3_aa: CASSLWAENTGELFF
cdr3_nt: TGTGCCAGCAGCTTGTGGGCAGAGAACACCGGGGAGCTGTTTTTT

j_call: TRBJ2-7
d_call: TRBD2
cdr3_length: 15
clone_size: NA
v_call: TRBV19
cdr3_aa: CASSITTSGNYEQYF
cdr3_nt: TGTGCCAGTAGTATAACGACTAGCGGGAACTACGAGCAGTACTTC

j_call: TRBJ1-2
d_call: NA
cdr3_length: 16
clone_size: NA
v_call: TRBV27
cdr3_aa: CASSPSLAATNYGYTF
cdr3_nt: TGTGCCAGCAGTCCGAGCCTGGCCGCGACTAACTATGGCTACACCTTC

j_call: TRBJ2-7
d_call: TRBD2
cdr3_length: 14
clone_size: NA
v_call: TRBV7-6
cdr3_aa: CASSLVTGGYEQYF
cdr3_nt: TGTGCCAGCAGCTTAGTCACGGGAGGGTACGAGCAGTACTTC

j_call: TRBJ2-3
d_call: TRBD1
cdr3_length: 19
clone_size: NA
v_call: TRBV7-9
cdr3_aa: CASSNPRQSGQGDTDTQYF
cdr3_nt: TGTGCCAGCAGCAACCCTCGACAGTCTGGACAGGGGGACACAGATACGCAGTATTTT

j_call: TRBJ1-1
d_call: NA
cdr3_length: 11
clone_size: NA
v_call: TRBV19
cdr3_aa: CASSMATEAFF
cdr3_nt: TGTGCCAGTAGTATGGCCACTGAAGCTTTCTTT

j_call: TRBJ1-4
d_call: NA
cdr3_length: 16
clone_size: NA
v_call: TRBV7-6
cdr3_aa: CASSSGRGRSNEKLFF
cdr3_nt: TGTGCCAGCAGCTCAGGGCGCGGACGGAGTAATGAAAAACTGTTTTTT

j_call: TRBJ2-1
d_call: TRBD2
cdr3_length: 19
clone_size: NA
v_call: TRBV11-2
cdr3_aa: CASSSIRDGTSGGGREQFF
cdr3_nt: TGTGCCAGCAGCTCGATTCGCGACGGGACTAGCGGGGGAGGTCGTGAGCAGTTCTTC

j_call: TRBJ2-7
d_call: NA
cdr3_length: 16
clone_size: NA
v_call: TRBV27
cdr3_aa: CASSPGGGGRSYEQYF
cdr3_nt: TGTGCCAGCAGTCCAGGGGGGGGCGGGAGGTCCTACGAGCAGTACTTC

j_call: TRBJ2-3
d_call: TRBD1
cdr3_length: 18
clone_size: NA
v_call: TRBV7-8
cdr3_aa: CASSLPGQEIPSTDTQYF
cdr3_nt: TGTGCCAGCAGCCTCCCGGGACAGGAAATCCCTAGCACAGATACGCAGTATTTT

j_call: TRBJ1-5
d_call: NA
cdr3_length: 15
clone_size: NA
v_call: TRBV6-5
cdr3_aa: CASSYLRNSNQPQHF
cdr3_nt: TGTGCCAGCAGTTACTTGCGGAATAGCAATCAGCCCCAGCATTTT

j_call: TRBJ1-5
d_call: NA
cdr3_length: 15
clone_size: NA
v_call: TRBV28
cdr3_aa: CASSSQGSGNQPQHF
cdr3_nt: TGTGCCAGCAGTTCCCAGGGTTCCGGCAATCAGCCCCAGCATTTT

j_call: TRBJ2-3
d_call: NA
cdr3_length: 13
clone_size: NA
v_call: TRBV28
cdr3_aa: CASSFRGADTQYF
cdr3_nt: TGTGCCAGCAGTTTTCGCGGGGCAGATACGCAGTATTTT

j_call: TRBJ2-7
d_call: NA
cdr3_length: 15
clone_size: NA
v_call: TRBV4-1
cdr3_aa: CASSPRATDSYEQYF
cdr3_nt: TGCGCCAGCAGCCCCAGAGCGACTGACTCCTACGAGCAGTACTTC

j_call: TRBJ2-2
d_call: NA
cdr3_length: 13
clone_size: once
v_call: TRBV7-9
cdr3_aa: CASSRGRSGELFF
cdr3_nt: TGTGCCAGCTCCCGAGGGAGGTCCGGGGAGCTGTTTTTT

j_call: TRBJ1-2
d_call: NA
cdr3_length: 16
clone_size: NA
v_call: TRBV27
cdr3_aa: CASSLWQDVANYGYTF
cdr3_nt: TGTGCCAGCAGTTTATGGCAGGACGTAGCTAACTATGGCTACACCTTC

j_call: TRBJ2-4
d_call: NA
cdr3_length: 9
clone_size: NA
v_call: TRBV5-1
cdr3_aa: CASSLGLHF
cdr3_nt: TGCGCCAGCAGCTTGGGACTGCACTTC

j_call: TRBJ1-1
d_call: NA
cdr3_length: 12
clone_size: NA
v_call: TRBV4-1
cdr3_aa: CASSQGIQEAFF
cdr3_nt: TGCGCCAGCAGCCAAGGAATTCAGGAAGCTTTCTTT

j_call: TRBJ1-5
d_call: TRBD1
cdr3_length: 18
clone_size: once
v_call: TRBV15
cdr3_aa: CATSAPTGTGIGNQPQHF
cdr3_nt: TGTGCCACCAGCGCCCCGACCGGGACAGGGATTGGAAATCAGCCCCAGCATTTT

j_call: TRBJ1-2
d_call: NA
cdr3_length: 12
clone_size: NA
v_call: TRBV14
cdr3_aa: CASSLGTFGYTF
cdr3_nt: TGTGCCAGCAGCCTCGGGACATTTGGCTACACCTTC

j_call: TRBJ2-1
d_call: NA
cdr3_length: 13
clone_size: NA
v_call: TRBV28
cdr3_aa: CASSPNRAGEQFF
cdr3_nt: TGTGCCAGCAGTCCCAACAGGGCTGGTGAGCAGTTCTTC

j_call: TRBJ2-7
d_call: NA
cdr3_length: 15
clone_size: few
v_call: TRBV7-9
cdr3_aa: CASSLGGGRSDEQYF
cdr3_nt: TGTGCCAGCAGCTTAGGGGGCGGTCGGAGCGACGAGCAGTACTTC

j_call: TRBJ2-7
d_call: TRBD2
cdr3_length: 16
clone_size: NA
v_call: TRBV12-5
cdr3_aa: CASGLTGTSGRYEQYF
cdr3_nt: TGTGCTAGTGGTTTGACGGGGACTAGCGGGAGGTACGAGCAGTACTTC

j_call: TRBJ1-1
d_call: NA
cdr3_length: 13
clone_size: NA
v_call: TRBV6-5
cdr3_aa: CASSFDSNTEAFF
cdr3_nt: TGTGCCAGCAGTTTCGACAGCAACACTGAAGCTTTCTTT

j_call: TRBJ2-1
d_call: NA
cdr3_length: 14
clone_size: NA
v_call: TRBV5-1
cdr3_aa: CASSLGGSYNEQFF
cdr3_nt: TGCGCCAGCAGCCTGGGGGGCTCCTACAATGAGCAGTTCTTC

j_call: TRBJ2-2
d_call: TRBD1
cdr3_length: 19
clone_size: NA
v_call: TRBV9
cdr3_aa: CASSDPRPRVTGITGELFF
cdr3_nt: TGTGCCAGCAGCGACCCCCGACCCCGGGTGACAGGGATCACCGGGGAGCTGTTTTTT

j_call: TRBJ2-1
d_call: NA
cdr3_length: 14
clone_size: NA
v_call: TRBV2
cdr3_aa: CASSEGGPAHEQFF
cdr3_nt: TGTGCCAGCAGTGAAGGAGGCCCGGCCCATGAGCAGTTCTTC

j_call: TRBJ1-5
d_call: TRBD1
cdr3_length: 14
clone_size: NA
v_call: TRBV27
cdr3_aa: CASSLGQGNQPQHF
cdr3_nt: TGTGCCAGCAGTTTGGGACAGGGGAATCAGCCCCAGCATTTT

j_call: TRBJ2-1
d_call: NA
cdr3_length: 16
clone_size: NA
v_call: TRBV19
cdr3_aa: CASSIVSGYPYNEQFF
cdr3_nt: TGTGCCAGTAGTATAGTGTCAGGGTACCCATACAATGAGCAGTTCTTC

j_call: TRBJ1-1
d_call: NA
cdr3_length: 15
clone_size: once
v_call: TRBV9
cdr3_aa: CASSPYVTGNTEAFF
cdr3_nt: TGTGCCAGCAGCCCCTACGTGACAGGGAACACTGAAGCTTTCTTT

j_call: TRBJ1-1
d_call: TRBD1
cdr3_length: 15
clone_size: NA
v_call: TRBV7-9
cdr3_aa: CASSFLSGGGSEAFF
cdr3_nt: TGTGCCAGCAGCTTTCTGTCAGGGGGAGGATCTGAAGCTTTCTTT